Listed here are 28 T cell receptor beta chains from one sample, sequenced in a study of blood T cell repertoires in COVID-19. Profiled with immunoSEQ multiplex PCR; TCRdb holds only in-frame clones, not every one. The sample consists of over 110,000 clones, 81% of them appearing once. Input material: peripheral blood. All receptors derive from a human donor in a cohort sampled during active COVID-19.

The V gene is TRBV28, the J gene TRBJ1-2; D may be TRBD1 (6 bases). CDR1 is MDHEN, CDR2 SYDVKM, per germline. CDR3 length: 19 amino acids. Trimming pared 1 base from V and 5 bases from J, leaving 26 bases between. The CDR3 nucleotides read TGTGCCAGCAGTTTATCAGTCGGGGGGCAGGGAAGGTCGGGATATGGCTACACCTTC. Translation: CASSLSVGGQGRSGYGYTF.

This clone was seen just once. The V and J genes are TRBV6-5 and TRBJ2-2; tentatively, D is TRBD2 (5 bases). Per germline, CDR1 MNHEY and CDR2 SVGAGI. V lost 5 bases and J lost 0, with 10 bases in between. This CDR3 region has 15 residues. Here the CDR3 reads CASSKSGSNTGELFF. The CDR3 bases are TGTGCCAGCAGTAAGTCGGGATCGAACACCGGGGAGCTGTTTTTT.

The chain combines TRBV28 with TRBJ1-3; D not resolved. Germline V lookup: CDR1 MDHEN, CDR2 SYDVKM. The CDR3 runs to 14 residues. V lost 6 bases and J lost 1, with 10 bases in between. The CDR3 is CASSPRQSGNTIYF. The CDR3 DNA is TGTGCCAGCAGCCCGAGACAATCTGGAAACACCATATATTTT.

V and J are TRBV7-2 and TRBJ2-7, with 7 bases matching TRBD1. Germline-derived CDR1 and CDR2 are SGHTA and FQGNSA. V shed 0 bases and J 2 bases; nucleotides not matched to a gene: 1. The CDR3 loop spans 14 amino acids. This CDR3 reads CASSLATGTYEQYF. The CDR3 region has the DNA TGTGCCAGCAGCTTAGCGACAGGGACCTACGAGCAGTACTTC.

CDR3 loop: CASSLSSGPGGEQYF. The CDR3 nucleotides read TGTGCCAGCAGCTTAAGTAGTGGCCCAGGGGGCGAGCAGTACTTC. The chain has TRBV7-3 and TRBJ2-7, with 7 bases matching TRBD1. The CDR3 length is 15 residues. Trimming took 1 base from V and 6 from J; bases not matched to a gene: 9. CDR1 and CDR2 (germline): SGHTA, FQGTGA. The full variable domain, in which reference TRBV7-3 and TRBJ2-7 provide the parts outside the CDR3, is GAGVSQTPSNKVTEKGKYVELRCDPISGHTALYWYRQSLGQGPEFLIYFQGTGAADDSGLPNDRFFAVRPEGSVSTLKIQRTERGDSAVYLCASSLSSGPGGEQYFGPGTRLTVT.

The V call is TRBV19, the J call TRBJ1-4; 7 bases are a match to TRBD1. The trim removed 3 bases at V and 3 bases at J, leaving 7 bases unmatched. The CDR3 loop spans 16 amino acids. Per the germline V gene, CDR1 is LNHDA and CDR2 is SQIVND (reference sequence). In DNA form, the CDR3 reads TGTGCCAGTAGTATTGAAGGGGGCTTCTCTAATGAAAAACTGTTTTTT. Translating gives CASSIEGGFSNEKLFF.

This rearrangement joins TRBV28 to TRBJ2-7; TRBD2 matches at 11 bases. The CDR3 spans 21 residues. Germline CDR1 reads MDHEN; CDR2 reads SYDVKM. J lost 2 bases, V lost 7 bases, and 25 bases had no gene match. The CDR3 region is CASTDPGGTSGSNNGTYEQYF. The CDR3 DNA is TGTGCCAGCACCGATCCGGGCGGTACTAGCGGGAGCAACAATGGAACCTACGAGCAGTACTTC. The complete variable domain, with remaining parts taken from reference TRBV28 and TRBJ2-7, reads DVKVTQSSRYLVKRTGEKVFLECVQDMDHENMFWYRQDPGLGLRLIYFSYDVKMKEKGDIPEGYSVSREKKERFSLILESASTNQTSMYLCASTDPGGTSGSNNGTYEQYFGPGTRLTVT.

The J gene is TRBJ2-7, the V gene TRBV4-3, with 10 bases identical to TRBD2. The germline V gene encodes CDR1 LGHNA and CDR2 YSLEER. The CDR3 loop spans 18 amino acids. After removal of 4 bases from V and 6 bases from J, the junction contained 18 bases not matched to a gene. For the CDR3, the DNA is TGCGCCAGCAGCCCACACCTCCACCGAGGTAGCGGGAGGATCGAGCAGTACTTC. Its translation: CASSPHLHRGSGRIEQYF.

The chain has TRBV29-1 and TRBJ2-1, with TRBD2 matching 11 bases. This CDR3 region has 19 residues. V shed 0 bases and J 3 bases; nucleotides not matched to a gene: 13. In germline, CDR1 is SQVTM, CDR2 ANQGSEA. CDR3 DNA: TGCAGCGTTGAAGATAGGACTAGCGGGTCCTCCTTTTTCTACAATGAGCAGTTCTTC. It yields the protein CSVEDRTSGSSFFYNEQFF.

The chain uses TRBV5-4 and TRBJ2-3; D possibly corresponds to TRBD2 (6 bases). V was shortened by 0 bases and J by 4 bases, with 12 bases between the two germline ends. This CDR3 has 15 residues. CDR1 and CDR2 (germline): SGHNT, YYREEE (reference sequence). CDR3 nucleotide sequence: TGTGCCAGCAGCTTGGCGGGAGCATCAGCAGATACGCAGTATTTT. This codes for CASSLAGASADTQYF. The variable domain in full, completed from reference TRBV5-4 and TRBJ2-3, reads ETGVTQSPTHLIKTRGQQVTLRCSSQSGHNTVSWYQQALGQGPQFIFQYYREEENGRGNFPPRFSGLQFPNYSSELNVNALELDDSALYLCASSLAGASADTQYFGPGTRLTVL.

This chain joins TRBV3-1 (or the pseudogene TRBV3-2) and TRBJ1-1; 9 positions match TRBD1. Germline values: CDR1 LGHDT, CDR2 YNNKEL (reference sequence). The V gene end was trimmed by 5 bases and the J gene end by 8 bases; junction bases not matched to a gene: 9. CDR3 length equals 14 residues. CDR3 protein: CASSARDRVGEAFF. Written as DNA, the CDR3 is TGTGCCAGCAGCGCCCGGGACAGGGTAGGGGAAGCTTTCTTT.

The chain combines TRBV2 with TRBJ2-5, with 7 bases aligning to TRBD1. This CDR3 has 17 residues. CDR1 SNHLY and CDR2 FYNNEI come from the germline V gene. J lost 4 bases, V lost 6 bases, and 17 bases had no gene match. CDR3 DNA: TGTGCCAGCAGAGAGAAAAGGGGACAGCCTCAACGAGAGACCCAGTACTTC. Encoded protein: CASREKRGQPQRETQYF.

The chain uses TRBV27 and TRBJ2-7; possibly TRBD2 for D (6 bases). CDR3 length: 15 residues. V lost 7 bases and J lost 7, with 23 bases in between. Looked up from germline, CDR1 is MNHEY and CDR2 is SMNVEV (reference sequence). CDR3 nucleotides: TGTGCCAGCACCTTTTTCGGGAGTAACTCTAAAGAGCAGTACTTC. This encodes CASTFFGSNSKEQYF.

V usage is TRBV9 and J usage is TRBJ2-1; possible D gene TRBD2, 5 bases. The germline V and J ends were trimmed by 0 bases and 6 bases, with 13 bases remaining between them. CDR3 length: 15 residues. In germline, CDR1 is SGDLS, CDR2 YYNGEE. DNA of the CDR3: TGTGCCAGCAGCGTAGACGGGATTTCGGTCAATGAGCAGTTCTTC. It codes for CASSVDGISVNEQFF.

This clone was seen only a few times. In nucleotides, the CDR3 is TGTGCCAGCAGGGCTAGCAACTCCTACGAGCAGTACTTC. It translates to CASRASNSYEQYF. This chain joins TRBV7-3 and TRBJ2-7; TRBD2 is a possible D gene (5 bases). This CDR3 comprises 13 residues. Germline V gene sequence: CDR1 SGHTA, CDR2 FQGTGA. V was clipped by 6 bases and J by 0 bases, with 9 bases between them.

This sequence joins TRBV7-6 and TRBJ2-3; tentative D call: TRBD2 (5 bases). Germline CDR1 SGHVS, CDR2 FNYEAQ. Trimming took off 4 bases at V and 2 bases at J, with 13 bases between the two ends. CDR3 length: 15 amino acids. CDR3 coding DNA: TGTGCCAGCAGCTCGAGCGGTGCCCCCACAGATACGCAGTATTTT. Translation: CASSSSGAPTDTQYF.

The V call is TRBV7-2, the J call TRBJ2-7; D ambiguous. There are 14 residues in the CDR3. Per germline, CDR1 SGHTA and CDR2 FQGNSA. V was pared by 0 bases and J by 2 bases, with 8 bases between. This CDR3 is CASSLAHGAYEQYF. For the CDR3, the DNA is TGTGCCAGCAGCTTAGCGCACGGTGCCTACGAGCAGTACTTC.

This rearrangement joins TRBV28 to TRBJ2-7, with D possibly matching TRBD1 (6 bases). The CDR3 runs 13 residues. CDR1 and CDR2 (germline): MDHEN, SYDVKM. Trimming shortened V by 3 bases and J by 5 bases, and 11 bases separated the two germline ends. CDR3 DNA: TGTGCCAGCAGTTTCCCAGGGGTCAACGAGCAGTACTTC. Residues: CASSFPGVNEQYF.

The V gene is TRBV15, the J gene TRBJ1-1; possible D gene TRBD1, 5 bases. V was cut by 1 base and J by 1 base, with 10 bases left in between. Germline values: CDR1 LNHNV, CDR2 YYDKDF (reference sequence). The CDR3 is 15 residues long. CDR3 coding DNA: TGTGCCACCAGCAGAGTTGGAGGGGCGAACACTGAAGCTTTCTTT. Protein product: CATSRVGGANTEAFF.

The CDR3 DNA reads as TGTGCCAGCAGCTGGACAGTCCAATCCTACGAGCAGTACTTC. It is translated as CASSWTVQSYEQYF. This chain joins TRBV5-6 and TRBJ2-7, with D possibly being TRBD1 (6 bases). The CDR3 covers 14 residues. V lost 3 bases and J 1 base, leaving 11 bases between the germline ends. Germline CDR1 is SGHDT and CDR2 is YYEEEE.

The CDR3 DNA reads TGTGCCAGCAGCTATGGGACAGGACCGCGGGGACAAAATTCACCCCTCCACTTT. This codes for CASSYGTGPRGQNSPLHF. The chain employs TRBV11-2 and TRBJ1-6; TRBD1 aligns across 8 bases. Germline lookup yields CDR1 SGHAT and CDR2 FQNNGV. Germline trimming cut 4 bases from V and 7 bases from J; bases unmatched to any gene: 15. This CDR3 contains 18 residues.

The genes are TRBV15 and TRBJ2-3; TRBD1 is a possible D gene (5 bases). In germline, CDR1 is LNHNV, CDR2 YYDKDF (reference sequence). The V end was cut by 0 bases, the J end by 0 bases, with 10 bases between. The CDR3 spans 16 residues. CDR3 in DNA: TGTGCCACCAGCAGAGAGGGCGCAGGGAGCACAGATACGCAGTATTTT. Its protein is CATSREGAGSTDTQYF.

The rearrangement uses TRBV7-2 and TRBJ2-7, with 8 nucleotides matching TRBD1. After removal of 3 bases from V and 1 base from J, the junction contained 8 bases not matched to a gene. The V gene's germline CDR1 is SGHTA and CDR2 FQGNSA. The CDR3 contains 16 residues. CDR3 sequence: CASSFLAGQVSYEQYF. As DNA, the CDR3 is TGTGCCAGCAGCTTTCTCGCGGGACAGGTGTCCTACGAGCAGTACTTC.

The chain combines TRBV27 with TRBJ2-7, with TRBD1 matching over 10 bases. Trimming cost V 5 bases and J 11 bases; bases outside gene matches: 15. Germline CDR1 reads MNHEY; CDR2 reads SMNVEV (reference sequence). The CDR3 length is 15 residues. The CDR3: CASSPRQGALSGKYF. The CDR3 DNA reads as TGTGCCAGCAGTCCAAGACAGGGGGCGCTTAGCGGAAAGTACTTC.

This rearrangement joins TRBV7-2 to TRBJ2-7; 8 positions match TRBD1. There are 14 residues in the CDR3. Germline CDR1 SGHTA, CDR2 FQGNSA. J lost 2 bases, V lost 5 bases, and 5 bases had no gene match. CDR3 bases: TGTGCCAGCAGCATCGGACAGGGCCCCTACGAGCAGTACTTC. It is translated as CASSIGQGPYEQYF.

The chain combines TRBV19 with TRBJ2-1, with 9 bases identical to TRBD1. This CDR3 is built from 16 residues. The ends lost 3 bases at V and 8 bases at J; junction bases unmatched: 11. Looked up from germline, CDR1 is LNHDA and CDR2 is SQIVND (reference sequence). In nucleotides, the CDR3 is TGTGCCAGTAGTATTCTGGACAGGGGACACGTTGATGAGCAGTTCTTC. Its protein is CASSILDRGHVDEQFF.

For this clone: One end of the junction is discordant with germline, which a read error may explain. V usage is TRBV5-6 and J usage is TRBJ1-5; 8 bases fit TRBD1. The CDR3 extends over 15 amino acids. Germline CDR1 reads SGHDT; CDR2 reads YYEEEE. CDR3: CASSYQGASTQPQHF. In DNA, the CDR3 is TGTGCCAGCAGCTACCAGGGGGCCAGCACTCAGCCCCAGCATTTT. The full variable domain, completed using reference TRBV5-6 and TRBJ1-5, is DAGVTQSPTHLIKTRGQQVTLRCSPKSGHDTVSWYQQALGQGPQFIFQYYEEEERQRGNFPDRFSGHQFPNYSSELNVNALLLGDSALYLCASSYQGASTQPQHFGDGTRLSIL.

The chain combines TRBV20-1 with TRBJ1-5; D is unresolved. Between the trimmed V and J ends, which lost 3 bases and 4 bases, there was a span of 10 bases. The CDR3 covers 13 residues. Per the germline V gene, CDR1 is DFQATT and CDR2 is SNEGSKA (reference sequence). CDR3 sequence (DNA): TGCAGTGCTAGTCGGCAGGTAAATCAGCCCCAGCATTTT. Amino acids: CSASRQVNQPQHF.